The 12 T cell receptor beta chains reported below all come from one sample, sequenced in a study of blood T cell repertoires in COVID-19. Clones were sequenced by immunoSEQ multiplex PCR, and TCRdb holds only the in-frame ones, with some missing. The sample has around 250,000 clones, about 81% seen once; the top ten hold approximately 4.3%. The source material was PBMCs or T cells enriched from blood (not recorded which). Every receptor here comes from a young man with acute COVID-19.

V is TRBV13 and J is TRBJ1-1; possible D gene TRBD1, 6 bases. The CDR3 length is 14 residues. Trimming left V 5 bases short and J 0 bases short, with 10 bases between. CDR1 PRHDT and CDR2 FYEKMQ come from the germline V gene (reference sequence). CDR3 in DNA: TGTGCCAGCAGCCGCGGACAGTTGAACACTGAAGCTTTCTTT. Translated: CASSRGQLNTEAFF.

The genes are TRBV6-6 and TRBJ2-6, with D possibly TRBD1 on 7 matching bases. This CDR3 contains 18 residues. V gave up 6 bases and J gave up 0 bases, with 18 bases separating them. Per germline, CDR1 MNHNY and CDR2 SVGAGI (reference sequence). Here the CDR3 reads CASRRQGLTNSGANVLTF. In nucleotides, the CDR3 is TGTGCCAGCAGACGACAGGGACTGACAAACTCTGGGGCCAACGTCCTGACTTTC.

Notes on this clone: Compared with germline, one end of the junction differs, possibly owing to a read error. The CDR3, as DNA: TGTGCCAGCACCTTAACACGTACTGGGGCCAACGTCCTGACTTTC. Translating gives CASTLTRTGANVLTF. This chain connects TRBV11-2 to TRBJ2-6; no definite D call. The germline V gene encodes CDR1 SGHAT and CDR2 FQNNGV. The CDR3 length is 15 residues.

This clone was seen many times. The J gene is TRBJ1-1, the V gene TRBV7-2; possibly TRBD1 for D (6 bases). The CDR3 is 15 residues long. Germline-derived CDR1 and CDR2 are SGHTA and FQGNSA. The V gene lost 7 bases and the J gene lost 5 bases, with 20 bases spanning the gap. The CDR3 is CASTPFAGAFTEAFF. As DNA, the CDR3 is TGTGCCAGCACCCCCTTCGCGGGGGCATTTACTGAAGCTTTCTTT. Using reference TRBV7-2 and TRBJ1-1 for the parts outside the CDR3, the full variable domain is GAGVSQSPSNKVTEKGKDVELRCDPISGHTALYWYRQSLGQGLEFLIYFQGNSAPDKSGLPSDRFSAERTGGSVSTLTIQRTQQEDSAVYLCASTPFAGAFTEAFFGQGTRLTVV.

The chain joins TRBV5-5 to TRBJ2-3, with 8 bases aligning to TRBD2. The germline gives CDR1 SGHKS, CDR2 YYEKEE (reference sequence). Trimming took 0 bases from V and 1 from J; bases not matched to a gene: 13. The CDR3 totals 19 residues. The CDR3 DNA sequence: TGTGCCAGCAGCTTGGCCTCGGCGGGGGGATACTCCGGCACAGATACGCAGTATTTT. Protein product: CASSLASAGGYSGTDTQYF.

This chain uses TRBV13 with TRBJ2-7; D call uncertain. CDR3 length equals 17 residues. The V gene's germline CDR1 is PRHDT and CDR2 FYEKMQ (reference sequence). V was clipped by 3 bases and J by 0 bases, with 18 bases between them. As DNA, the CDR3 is TGTGCCAGCAGCTTTTCCTTCGGTCCTTCGAGCTCCTACGAGCAGTACGTC. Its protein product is CASSFSFGPSSSYEQYV.

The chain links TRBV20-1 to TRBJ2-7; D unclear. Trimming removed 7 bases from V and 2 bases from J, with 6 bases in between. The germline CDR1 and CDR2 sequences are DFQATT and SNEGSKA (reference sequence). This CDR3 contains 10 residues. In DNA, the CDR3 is TGCAGTGTCGAGACCTACGAGCAGTACGTC. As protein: CSVETYEQYV.

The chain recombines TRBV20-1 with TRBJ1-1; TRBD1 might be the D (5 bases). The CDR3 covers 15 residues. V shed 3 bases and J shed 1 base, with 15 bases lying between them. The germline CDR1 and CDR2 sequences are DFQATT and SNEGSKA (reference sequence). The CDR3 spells CSASGRGPKNTEAFF. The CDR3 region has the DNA TGCAGTGCTAGTGGTAGGGGCCCCAAGAACACTGAAGCTTTCTTT.

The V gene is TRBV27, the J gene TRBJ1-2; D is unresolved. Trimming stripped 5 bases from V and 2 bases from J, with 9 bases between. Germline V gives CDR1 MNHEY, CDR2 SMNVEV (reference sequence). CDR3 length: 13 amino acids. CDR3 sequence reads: CASSAAVNYGYTF. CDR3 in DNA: TGTGCCAGCAGTGCTGCGGTAAACTATGGCTACACCTTC.

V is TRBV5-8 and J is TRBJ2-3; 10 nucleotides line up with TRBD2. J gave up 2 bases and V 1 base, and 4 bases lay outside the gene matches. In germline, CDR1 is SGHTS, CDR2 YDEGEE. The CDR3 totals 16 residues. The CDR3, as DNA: TGTGCCAGCAGCTTGAATCTAGCGGGGGTCACAGATACGCAGTATTTT. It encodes CASSLNLAGVTDTQYF.

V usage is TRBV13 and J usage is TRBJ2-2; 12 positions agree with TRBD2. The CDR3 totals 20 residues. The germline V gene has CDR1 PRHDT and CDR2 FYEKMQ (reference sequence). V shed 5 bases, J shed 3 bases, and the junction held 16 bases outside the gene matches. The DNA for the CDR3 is TGTGCCAGCAGCCAGAGCCTCCTAGCGGGGGGGAATTCGTACACCGGGGAGCTGTTTTTT. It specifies CASSQSLLAGGNSYTGELFF.

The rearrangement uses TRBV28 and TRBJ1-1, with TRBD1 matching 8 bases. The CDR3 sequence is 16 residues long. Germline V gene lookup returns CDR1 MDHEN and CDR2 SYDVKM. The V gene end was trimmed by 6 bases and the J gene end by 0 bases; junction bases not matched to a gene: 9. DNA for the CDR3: TGTGCCAGCAGCCTGGACAGGGCGTATATGAACACTGAAGCTTTCTTT. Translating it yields CASSLDRAYMNTEAFF.